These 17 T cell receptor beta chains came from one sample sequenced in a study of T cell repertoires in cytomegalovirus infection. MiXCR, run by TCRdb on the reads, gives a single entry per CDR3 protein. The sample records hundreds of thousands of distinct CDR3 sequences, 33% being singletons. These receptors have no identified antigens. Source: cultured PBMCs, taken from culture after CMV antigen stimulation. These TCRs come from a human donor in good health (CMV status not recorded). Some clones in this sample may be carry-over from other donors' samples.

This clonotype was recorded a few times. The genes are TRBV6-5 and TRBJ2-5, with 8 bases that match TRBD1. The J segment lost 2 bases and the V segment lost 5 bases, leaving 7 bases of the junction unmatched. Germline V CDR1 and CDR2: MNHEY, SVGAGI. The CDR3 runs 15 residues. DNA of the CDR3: TGTGCCAGCAGTCACGGGACAGGCACACAAGAGACCCAGTACTTC. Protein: CASSHGTGTQETQYF.

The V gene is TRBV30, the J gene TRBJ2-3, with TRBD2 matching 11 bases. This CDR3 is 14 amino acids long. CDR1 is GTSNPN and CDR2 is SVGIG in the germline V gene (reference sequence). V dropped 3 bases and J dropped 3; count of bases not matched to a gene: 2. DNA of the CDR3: TGTGCCTGGAGCGGGACTAGCGGTACAGATACGCAGTATTTT. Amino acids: CAWSGTSGTDTQYF.

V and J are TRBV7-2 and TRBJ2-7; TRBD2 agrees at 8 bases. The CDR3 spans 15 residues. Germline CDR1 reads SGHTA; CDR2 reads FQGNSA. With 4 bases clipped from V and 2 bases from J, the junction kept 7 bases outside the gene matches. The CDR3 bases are TGTGCCAGCAGCTCAAGCGGGAGCGCAACCTACGAGCAGTACTTC. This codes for CASSSSGSATYEQYF.

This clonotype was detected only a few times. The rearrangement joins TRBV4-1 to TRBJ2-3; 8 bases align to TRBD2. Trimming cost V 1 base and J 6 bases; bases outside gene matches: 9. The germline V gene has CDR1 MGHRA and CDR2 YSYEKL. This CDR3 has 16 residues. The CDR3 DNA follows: TGCGCCAGCAGCCAAGCGGACGGGAGGGCCATGGATACGCAGTATTTT. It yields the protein CASSQADGRAMDTQYF.

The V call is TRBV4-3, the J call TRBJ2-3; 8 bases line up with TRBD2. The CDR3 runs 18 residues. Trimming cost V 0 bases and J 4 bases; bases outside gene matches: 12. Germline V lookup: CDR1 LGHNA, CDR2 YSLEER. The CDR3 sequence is CASSQDPPAGVNADTQYF. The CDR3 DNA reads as TGCGCCAGCAGCCAAGATCCCCCAGCGGGAGTTAACGCAGATACGCAGTATTTT.

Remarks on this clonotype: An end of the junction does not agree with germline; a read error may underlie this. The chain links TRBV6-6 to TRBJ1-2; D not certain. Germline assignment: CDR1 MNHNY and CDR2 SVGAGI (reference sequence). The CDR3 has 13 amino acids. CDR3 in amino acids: CASSYSPFLGGLF. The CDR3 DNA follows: TGTGCCAGCAGTTACTCGCCCTTTTTGGGAGGACTCTTC.

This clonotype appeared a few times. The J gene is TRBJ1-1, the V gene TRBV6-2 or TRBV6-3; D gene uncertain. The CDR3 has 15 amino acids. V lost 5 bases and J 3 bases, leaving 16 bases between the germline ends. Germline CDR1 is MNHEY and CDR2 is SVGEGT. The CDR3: CASSIPRERYTEAFF. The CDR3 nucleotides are TGTGCCAGCAGTATACCAAGGGAGCGGTACACTGAAGCTTTCTTT.

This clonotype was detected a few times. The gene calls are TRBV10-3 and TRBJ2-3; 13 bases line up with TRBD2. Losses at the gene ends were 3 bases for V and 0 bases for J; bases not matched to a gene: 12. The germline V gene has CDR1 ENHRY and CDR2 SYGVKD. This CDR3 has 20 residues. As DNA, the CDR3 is TGTGCCATCAGTGACTACCTGACTAGCGGGAGGCAATCTAGCACAGATACGCAGTATTTT. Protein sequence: CAISDYLTSGRQSSTDTQYF.

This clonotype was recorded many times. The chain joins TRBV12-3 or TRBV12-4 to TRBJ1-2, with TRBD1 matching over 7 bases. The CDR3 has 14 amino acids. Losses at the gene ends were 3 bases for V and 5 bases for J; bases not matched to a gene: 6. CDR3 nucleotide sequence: TGTGCCAGCAGTTTCGGTGGGACAGTTTATGGCTACACCTTC. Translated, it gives CASSFGGTVYGYTF.

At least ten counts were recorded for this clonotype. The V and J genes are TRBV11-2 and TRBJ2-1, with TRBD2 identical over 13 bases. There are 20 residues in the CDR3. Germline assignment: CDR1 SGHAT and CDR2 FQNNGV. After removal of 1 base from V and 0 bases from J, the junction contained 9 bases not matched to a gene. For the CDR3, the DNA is TGTGCCAGCAGCTTAGGCAGGACTAGCGGGAGCCCCGTCTCCTACAATGAGCAGTTCTTC. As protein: CASSLGRTSGSPVSYNEQFF. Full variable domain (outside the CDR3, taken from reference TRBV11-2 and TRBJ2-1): EAGVAQSPRYKIIEKRQSVAFWCNPISGHATLYWYQQILGQGPKLLIQFQNNGVVDDSQLPKDRFSAERLKGVDSTLKIQPAKLEDSAVYLCASSLGRTSGSPVSYNEQFFGPGTRLTVL.

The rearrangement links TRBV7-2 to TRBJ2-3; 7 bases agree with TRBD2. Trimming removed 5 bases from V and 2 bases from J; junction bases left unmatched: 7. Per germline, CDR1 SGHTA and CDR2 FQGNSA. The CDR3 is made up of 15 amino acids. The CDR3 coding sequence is TGTGCCAGCAGCCAGCTAGCGGTGGTCACAGATACGCAGTATTTT. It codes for CASSQLAVVTDTQYF.

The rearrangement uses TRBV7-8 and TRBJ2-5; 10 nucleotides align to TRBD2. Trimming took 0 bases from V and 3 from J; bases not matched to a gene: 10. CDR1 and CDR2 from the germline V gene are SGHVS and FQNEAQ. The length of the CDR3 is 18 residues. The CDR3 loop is CASSLALAGVVREETQYF. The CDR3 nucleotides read TGTGCCAGCAGCTTAGCGCTAGCGGGAGTAGTCAGAGAAGAGACCCAGTACTTC.

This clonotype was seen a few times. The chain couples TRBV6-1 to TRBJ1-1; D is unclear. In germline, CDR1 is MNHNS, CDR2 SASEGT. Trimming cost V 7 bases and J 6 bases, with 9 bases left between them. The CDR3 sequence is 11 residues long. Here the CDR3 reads CASILGPEAFF. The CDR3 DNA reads TGTGCCAGCATCCTTGGCCCTGAAGCTTTCTTT.

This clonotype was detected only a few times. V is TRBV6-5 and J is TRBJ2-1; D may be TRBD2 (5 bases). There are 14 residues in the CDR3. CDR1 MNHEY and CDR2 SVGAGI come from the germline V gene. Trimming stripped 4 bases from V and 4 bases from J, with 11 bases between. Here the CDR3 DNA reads TGTGCCAGCAGTTTCGCGGGCCTTTACAATGAGCAGTTCTTC. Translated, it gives CASSFAGLYNEQFF.

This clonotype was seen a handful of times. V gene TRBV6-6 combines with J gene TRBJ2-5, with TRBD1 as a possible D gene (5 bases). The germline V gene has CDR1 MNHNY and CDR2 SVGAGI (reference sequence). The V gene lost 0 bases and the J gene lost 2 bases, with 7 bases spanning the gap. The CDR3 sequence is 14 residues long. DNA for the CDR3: TGTGCCAGCAGTTACTCGACAGCGCAAGAGACCCAGTACTTC. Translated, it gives CASSYSTAQETQYF.

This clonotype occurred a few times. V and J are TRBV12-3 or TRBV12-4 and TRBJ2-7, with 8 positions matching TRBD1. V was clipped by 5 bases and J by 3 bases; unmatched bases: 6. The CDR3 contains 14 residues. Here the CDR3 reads CASSVRTGFYEQYF. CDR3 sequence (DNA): TGTGCCAGCAGTGTCCGGACAGGGTTCTACGAGCAGTACTTC.

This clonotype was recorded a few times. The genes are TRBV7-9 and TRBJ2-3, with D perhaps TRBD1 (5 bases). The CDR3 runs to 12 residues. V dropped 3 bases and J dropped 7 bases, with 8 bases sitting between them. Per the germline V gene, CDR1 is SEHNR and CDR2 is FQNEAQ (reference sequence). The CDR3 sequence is CASSLGQNTQYF. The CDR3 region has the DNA TGTGCCAGCAGCTTGGGGCAGAATACGCAGTATTTT.